This is a list of T cell receptor beta chains from one sample in a study of regulatory T cells in long-lasting Graves disease. TCRdb itself ran the multiplex PCR reads through MiXCR, one entry per CDR3 protein. Of roughly 500,000 distinct CDR3 sequences listed, 9.5% to 15% are singletons. The same specimen was also included in a second study, on T cells in Graves' hyperthyroidism and ophthalmopathy.

The sequenced sample was peripheral blood mononuclear cells (PBMCs), obtained at new diagnosis, from a patient treated with antithyroid drugs. These receptors originate from a woman aged 25 to 39 with Graves disease. Both conserved end residues are part of each CDR3. A D gene is named only where the DNA matches it firmly. Size is stated for part of the rows, as once, few or many counts, or as a class when the clone is expanded.

CDR3aa: CASSLSGTGGNTIYF
CDR3nt: TGTGCCAGCAGTTTATCAGGGACGGGTGGAAACACCATATATTTT
d_gene: -
abundance: many
v_gene: TRBV27
j_gene: TRBJ1-3

CDR3aa: CASSSSFFSTDTQYF
CDR3nt: TGTGCCAGCAGCTCGTCTTTCTTTAGCACAGATACGCAGTATTTT
d_gene: -
abundance: many
v_gene: TRBV7-2
j_gene: TRBJ2-3

CDR3aa: CASSLFAGVYGDTQYF
CDR3nt: TGTGCCAGCAGCTTATTCGCGGGAGTGTATGGAGATACGCAGTATTTT
d_gene: TRBD2
abundance: many
v_gene: TRBV11-2
j_gene: TRBJ2-3

CDR3aa: CASSSRAELSPLHF
CDR3nt: TGTGCCAGCAGTTCGAGGGCAGAACTTTCACCCCTCCACTTT
d_gene: -
abundance: -
v_gene: TRBV2
j_gene: TRBJ1-6

CDR3aa: CASSPVVPGVTYEQYF
CDR3nt: TGCGCCAGCAGCCCGGTCGTGCCGGGAGTAACTTACGAGCAGTACTTC
d_gene: -
abundance: many
v_gene: TRBV5-1
j_gene: TRBJ2-7

CDR3aa: CASSYRDRGPQHF
CDR3nt: TGTGCCAGCAGCTACCGGGACAGGGGGCCTCAGCATTTT
d_gene: TRBD1
abundance: -
v_gene: TRBV13
j_gene: TRBJ1-5

CDR3aa: CASSYTGTGTETQYF
CDR3nt: TGTGCCAGCAGTTATACCGGGACAGGGACCGAGACCCAGTACTTC
d_gene: TRBD1
abundance: many
v_gene: TRBV6-2/TRBV6-3
j_gene: TRBJ2-5

CDR3aa: CSVVLDTGYEQYF
CDR3nt: TGCAGCGTTGTTTTGGACACAGGCTACGAGCAGTACTTC
d_gene: -
abundance: many
v_gene: TRBV29-1
j_gene: TRBJ2-7

CDR3aa: CASSTTLNYGYTF
CDR3nt: TGTGCCAGTAGTACCACACTGAACTATGGCTACACCTTC
d_gene: -
abundance: many
v_gene: TRBV19
j_gene: TRBJ1-2

CDR3aa: CASSRTKFSGANVLTF
CDR3nt: TGTGCCAGTAGTAGGACAAAGTTCTCTGGGGCCAACGTCCTGACTTTC
d_gene: -
abundance: few
v_gene: TRBV19
j_gene: TRBJ2-6

CDR3aa: CSGLAGGTDTQYF
CDR3nt: TGCAGCGGACTAGCGGGAGGCACAGATACGCAGTATTTT
d_gene: TRBD2
abundance: many
v_gene: TRBV20-1
j_gene: TRBJ2-3

CDR3aa: CASSEGIEQFF
CDR3nt: TGTGCCAGCAGTGAGGGCATAGAGCAGTTCTTC
d_gene: -
abundance: many
v_gene: TRBV2
j_gene: TRBJ2-1

CDR3aa: CASSLSYRSTRTDTQYF
CDR3nt: TGTGCCAGCAGCTTAAGTTATAGGTCCACACGCACAGATACGCAGTATTTT
d_gene: -
abundance: many
v_gene: TRBV7-3
j_gene: TRBJ2-3

CDR3aa: CSARRDRRTSSYNSPLHF
CDR3nt: TGCAGTGCAAGGAGGGACAGGAGGACCAGCTCCTATAATTCACCCCTCCACTTT
d_gene: TRBD1
abundance: many
v_gene: TRBV20-1
j_gene: TRBJ1-6

CDR3aa: CSVWGRGGNEQFF
CDR3nt: TGCAGCGTGTGGGGTCGCGGTGGGAATGAGCAGTTCTTC
d_gene: -
abundance: many
v_gene: TRBV29-1
j_gene: TRBJ2-1

CDR3aa: CASSKGGTGDQETQYF
CDR3nt: TGTGCCAGCAGTAAAGGCGGGACAGGGGATCAAGAGACCCAGTACTTC
d_gene: TRBD1
abundance: many
v_gene: TRBV25-1
j_gene: TRBJ2-5

CDR3aa: CATSRAPGGGLFF
CDR3nt: TGTGCCACCAGCAGAGCACCTGGCGGTGGGCTGTTTTTT
d_gene: -
abundance: many
v_gene: TRBV15
j_gene: TRBJ1-4

CDR3aa: CASSAERGSEAFF
CDR3nt: TGTGCCAGCAGCGCCGAACGGGGATCGGAAGCTTTCTTT
d_gene: -
abundance: many
v_gene: TRBV2
j_gene: TRBJ1-1

CDR3aa: CASSLLGGQANYGYTF
CDR3nt: TGTGCCAGCAGTTTATTGGGGGGACAAGCTAACTATGGCTACACCTTC
d_gene: -
abundance: -
v_gene: TRBV27
j_gene: TRBJ1-2

CDR3aa: CASGLARGTYGYTF
CDR3nt: TGTGCTAGTGGTTTGGCACGAGGTACCTATGGCTACACCTTC
d_gene: -
abundance: -
v_gene: TRBV12-5
j_gene: TRBJ1-2

CDR3aa: CNAGGGSYNEQFF
CDR3nt: TGCAATGCTGGTGGAGGCTCCTACAATGAGCAGTTCTTC
d_gene: -
abundance: -
v_gene: TRBV29-1
j_gene: TRBJ2-1

CDR3aa: CSGGRTYNEQFF
CDR3nt: TGCAGCGGCGGGAGGACCTACAATGAGCAGTTCTTC
d_gene: TRBD2
abundance: few
v_gene: TRBV20-1
j_gene: TRBJ2-1

CDR3aa: CASSPTGATEAFF
CDR3nt: TGTGCCAGCAGTCCTACAGGGGCCACTGAAGCTTTCTTT
d_gene: TRBD1
abundance: many
v_gene: TRBV12-3/TRBV12-4
j_gene: TRBJ1-1

CDR3aa: CASSLRAGWYNEQFF
CDR3nt: TGTGCCAGCAGTTTGAGGGCAGGTTGGTACAATGAGCAGTTCTTC
d_gene: -
abundance: many
v_gene: TRBV28
j_gene: TRBJ2-1

CDR3aa: CASSIVGTGELFF
CDR3nt: TGTGCCAGTAGTATAGTAGGCACCGGGGAGCTGTTTTTT
d_gene: -
abundance: -
v_gene: TRBV19
j_gene: TRBJ2-2

CDR3aa: CASSLTGGDSPQYF
CDR3nt: TGTGCCAGCAGCTTGACAGGGGGCGATTCTCCGCAGTACTTC
d_gene: TRBD1
abundance: many
v_gene: TRBV7-8
j_gene: TRBJ2-7

CDR3aa: CASSPGTSGSETQYF
CDR3nt: TGTGCCAGCAGCCCCGGGACTAGCGGGTCTGAGACCCAGTACTTC
d_gene: TRBD2
abundance: many
v_gene: TRBV7-9
j_gene: TRBJ2-5

CDR3aa: CSARVRQGADEAFF
CDR3nt: TGCAGTGCTAGAGTTCGACAGGGGGCAGATGAAGCTTTCTTT
d_gene: TRBD1
abundance: many
v_gene: TRBV20-1
j_gene: TRBJ1-1

CDR3aa: CASSLTGSRYNEQFF
CDR3nt: TGTGCCAGCAGCTTAACGGGGTCGCGCTACAATGAGCAGTTCTTC
d_gene: -
abundance: many
v_gene: TRBV19
j_gene: TRBJ2-1

CDR3aa: CASSPSGVNTGELFF
CDR3nt: TGCGCCAGCAGCCCGTCGGGTGTGAACACCGGGGAGCTGTTTTTT
d_gene: -
abundance: many
v_gene: TRBV5-1
j_gene: TRBJ2-2

CDR3aa: CASSEEGDSYNEQFF
CDR3nt: TGTGCCAGCAGTGAAGAGGGGGACAGCTACAATGAGCAGTTCTTC
d_gene: TRBD1
abundance: many
v_gene: TRBV2
j_gene: TRBJ2-1

CDR3aa: CASSVRPTQGNEQFF
CDR3nt: TGTGCCAGCAGCGTCCGACCGACTCAGGGGAATGAGCAGTTCTTC
d_gene: -
abundance: -
v_gene: TRBV9
j_gene: TRBJ2-1

CDR3aa: CASSPVGGNNGYTF
CDR3nt: TGTGCCAGCAGCCCGGTGGGGGGCAACAATGGCTACACCTTC
d_gene: -
abundance: few
v_gene: TRBV7-2
j_gene: TRBJ1-2

CDR3aa: CASSLVLSGIGNTIYF
CDR3nt: TGTGCCAGCAGCTTGGTATTATCGGGGATCGGAAACACCATATATTTT
d_gene: -
abundance: many
v_gene: TRBV5-6
j_gene: TRBJ1-3

CDR3aa: CATSSTSGTDTQYF
CDR3nt: TGCGCCACCTCCTCGACTAGCGGGACAGATACGCAGTATTTT
d_gene: TRBD2
abundance: many
v_gene: TRBV10-2
j_gene: TRBJ2-3

CDR3aa: CASSLEDKNPSYEQYF
CDR3nt: TGTGCCAGCAGCTTGGAGGACAAGAACCCCTCCTACGAGCAGTACTTC
d_gene: -
abundance: many
v_gene: TRBV5-5
j_gene: TRBJ2-7

CDR3aa: CASSQGEEQFF
CDR3nt: TGTGCCAGCAGCCAAGGAGAGGAGCAGTTCTTC
d_gene: -
abundance: -
v_gene: TRBV7-9
j_gene: TRBJ2-1

CDR3aa: CASSSPGAGPQHF
CDR3nt: TGTGCCAGCAGCTCCCCTGGGGCAGGGCCCCAGCATTTT
d_gene: -
abundance: -
v_gene: TRBV5-5
j_gene: TRBJ1-5

CDR3aa: CASKGGAANEKLFF
CDR3nt: TGTGCCAGCAAAGGGGGCGCGGCTAATGAAAAACTGTTTTTT
d_gene: TRBD1
abundance: many
v_gene: TRBV12-3/TRBV12-4
j_gene: TRBJ1-4

CDR3aa: CASSYAHFPLLTYEQYF
CDR3nt: TGTGCCAGCAGTTATGCCCATTTCCCTCTTCTAACCTACGAGCAGTACTTC
d_gene: -
abundance: many
v_gene: TRBV6-2/TRBV6-3
j_gene: TRBJ2-7

CDR3aa: CASSEGGGYFEAFF
CDR3nt: TGTGCCAGCAGTGAAGGTGGTGGGTACTTCGAAGCTTTCTTT
d_gene: -
abundance: -
v_gene: TRBV6-2/TRBV6-3
j_gene: TRBJ1-1

CDR3aa: CASSTRQLGSPLHF
CDR3nt: TGTGCCAGCAGCACCCGACAGCTTGGATCACCCCTCCACTTT
d_gene: -
abundance: many
v_gene: TRBV9
j_gene: TRBJ1-6

CDR3aa: CASSQEGTGDNYGYTF
CDR3nt: TGTGCCAGCAGCCAAGAAGGGACAGGGGATAACTATGGCTACACCTTC
d_gene: TRBD1
abundance: few
v_gene: TRBV3-1
j_gene: TRBJ1-2

CDR3aa: CAISTVKSGPTPSAQHF
CDR3nt: TGTGCCATCTCGACAGTTAAAAGTGGGCCTACCCCCTCGGCCCAGCATTTT
d_gene: -
abundance: many
v_gene: TRBV27
j_gene: TRBJ1-5

CDR3aa: CASSFPFFSPAKQPQHF
CDR3nt: TGTGCCAGCAGTTTCCCCTTTTTTAGTCCGGCAAAGCAGCCCCAGCATTTT
d_gene: -
abundance: -
v_gene: TRBV28
j_gene: TRBJ1-5

CDR3aa: CSARPPATGELFF
CDR3nt: TGCAGTGCTAGGCCCCCAGCGACCGGGGAGCTGTTTTTT
d_gene: -
abundance: many
v_gene: TRBV20-1
j_gene: TRBJ2-2